This T cell receptor beta chain was sequenced during a study of CD8+ T cells in alopecia areata. Turning to the study itself: The authors scored treated patients' severity by affected scalp percentage. Study-wide findings and caveats: Researchers report lesional scalp, most notably alopecia totalis/universalis, outstripped normal scalp in clonality.

As regards this clone: What it recognizes is unknown. One end of the junction varies from germline; a read error may be responsible.

CDR1 is ENHRY, CDR2 SYGVKD, per germline. The CDR3 length is 15 residues. Treatment specified: oral pan-JAK inhibitor, 5-10 mg twice daily. Sequencing used cDNA as its template, made by extracting RNA and reverse transcribing it. Repertoires were generated with immunoSEQ multiplex PCR, while TCRdb's copy carries only in-frame clones and drops some. The data hold roughly 92,000 clones, with 70% to 80% observed a single time. The starting material was CD8+ T cells sorted from blood, obtained around week 42, from a patient treated with tofacitinib. The TCR comes from a human donor with alopecia areata. The chain has TRBV10-3 and TRBJ1-6; no definite D call. CDR3 coding DNA: TGTGCCAGCAGTGAACTGGACGGAGATAATTCACCCCTCCACTTT. Protein product: CASSELDGDNSPLHF.